These T cell receptor beta chains were read from a single sample in a study of blood T cell repertoires in COVID-19. Profiling relied on immunoSEQ multiplex PCR, and the TCRdb table lists in-frame clones only, not all of them. Of around 130,000 clones listed, 85% to 90% are singletons. Sequences were obtained from peripheral blood. The receptors stem from a human donor in a cohort sampled during active COVID-19. Both conserved end residues are part of each CDR3. Clone size is shown for a subset of rows, as once, few, many or a class of expanded clone.

TRBJ1-2,TRBV6-5,once,CASSYTDRYGYTF
TRBJ1-1,TRBV19,NA,CASSAGGTEAFF
TRBJ1-2,TRBV7-2,NA,CASSTWDRGLYGYTF
TRBJ2-7,TRBV10-1,NA,CASRPAGKWYF
TRBJ2-3,TRBV4-3,NA,CASSQDAASGGYAQYF
TRBJ1-6,TRBV2,NA,CASRHRDNTYNSPLHF
TRBJ2-1,TRBV3-1/TRBV3-2,few,CASTKGSETGKQFF
TRBJ1-6,TRBV7-2,NA,CASSGGTGGSSPLHF
TRBJ2-3,TRBV19,NA,CASSQTGTGATDTQYF
TRBJ2-3,TRBV5-1,once,CASSLQGLPTDTQYF
TRBJ2-3,TRBV6-1,NA,CASSVGLAGGTDTQYF
TRBJ2-1,TRBV6-2/TRBV6-3,NA,CASSPAGGPYNEQFF
TRBJ1-1,TRBV18,NA,CASSPREGMSTEAFF
TRBJ2-2,TRBV7-2,NA,CASSSDRFTGELFF
TRBJ2-3,TRBV20-1,NA,CSASQVVADTQYF
TRBJ1-5,TRBV25-1,NA,CASSEAGHSNQPQHF
TRBJ2-3,TRBV10-2,NA,CASSDSAGTDTQYF
TRBJ1-1,TRBV6-1,NA,CASNRDTPNTEAFF
TRBJ2-5,TRBV18,NA,CASSPVDFQETQYF
TRBJ2-7,TRBV4-3,NA,CASSQGSGSSYEQYF
TRBJ2-6,TRBV11-2,NA,CASGQGRGLTGANVLTF
TRBJ2-1,TRBV28,NA,CASTQGGSYNEQFF
TRBJ1-6,TRBV19,NA,CASSIEKGQANNSPLHF
TRBJ1-4,TRBV30,NA,CAWSKRATPEKLFF
TRBJ2-3,TRBV6-6,NA,CASSGVEREGTDTQYF
TRBJ2-1,TRBV3-1/TRBV3-2,NA,CASSQVVGTGGFNEQFF
TRBJ2-5,TRBV7-2,NA,CASSLNRAETQYF
TRBJ1-1,TRBV7-2,NA,CASSSDRGLEAFF
TRBJ2-5,TRBV30,NA,CAWNSGGAGETQYF
TRBJ2-5,TRBV6-2/TRBV6-3,NA,CASSPTGSGRGETQYF
TRBJ2-5,TRBV6-5,NA,CASSYLRQGSGETQYF
TRBJ2-1,TRBV4-3,NA,CASRRDRSINSEQFF
TRBJ1-2,TRBV27,NA,CASTTGTGKNYGYTF
TRBJ1-1,TRBV5-4,NA,CASSPPRQNTEAFF
TRBJ1-1,TRBV5-6,NA,CASRGTGGLTEAFF
TRBJ2-7,TRBV4-3,NA,CASSQTRGEQYF
TRBJ1-5,TRBV7-2,NA,CASSPSWGGSGNQPQHF
TRBJ1-2,TRBV12-3/TRBV12-4,NA,CASTPREGGYTF
TRBJ2-4,TRBV15,NA,CATSRGANIQYF
TRBJ2-1,TRBV6-2/TRBV6-3,NA,CASSYKLAGGDNEQFF
TRBJ1-6,TRBV12-3/TRBV12-4,NA,CASSRQGNSPLHF
TRBJ2-3,TRBV5-5,NA,CASSLRTVVLSTDTQYF
TRBJ1-1,TRBV15,NA,CATSTLGAGLNTEAFF
TRBJ1-3,TRBV9,NA,CASGVGSGNTIYF
TRBJ1-2,TRBV28,few,CASSLPGDYGYTF
TRBJ2-5,TRBV2,NA,CASSPQGGTETQYF
TRBJ2-2,TRBV7-2,NA,CASSLDRVGTGELFF
TRBJ2-3,TRBV12-5,NA,CASGLADTQYF
TRBJ1-1,TRBV2,NA,CASKLSLVRGDEAFF
TRBJ2-5,TRBV18,NA,CASSPQGMVTQYF
TRBJ1-1,TRBV30,NA,CAWIPPMGGGLAFF
TRBJ1-4,TRBV7-9,once,CASSPRQLNEKLFF
TRBJ1-2,TRBV28,NA,CASSATGTGDGYTF